These 2 T cell receptor beta chains share one sample of origin, sequenced in a study of shared clonotypes between healthy human individuals. The assay was immunoSEQ multiplex PCR, and TCRdb's table has in-frame clones only and misses some. The data show roughly 2.5 million clones, 90% to 95% seen once. The sequenced material came from naive CD4+ T cells sorted from blood. Subset defined: CD45RA+ positively selected. The receptors stem from a man aged 18-30 years in good health.

The rearrangement uses TRBV5-1 and TRBJ2-1; D unresolved. Trimming removed 0 bases at V and 0 bases at J, with 10 bases between. CDR1 SGHRS and CDR2 YFSETQ come from the germline V gene. This CDR3 has 16 residues. The CDR3: CASSLGTDSSYNEQFF. The CDR3 DNA reads TGCGCCAGCAGCTTGGGAACGGATAGCTCCTACAATGAGCAGTTCTTC.

About this clone: Other DNA sequences in the same sample also yield this CDR3. The chain has TRBV19 and TRBJ2-3; TRBD1 matches 7 bases. The V and J ends lost 3 bases and 3 bases, in that order; junction bases with no gene match: 0. CDR1 is LNHDA, CDR2 SQIVND, per germline (reference sequence). The CDR3 has 13 amino acids. CDR3 region: CASSIRGTDTQYF. The CDR3, as DNA: TGTGCCAGTAGTATCAGGGGGACAGATACGCAGTATTTT. The whole variable domain, remainder taken from reference TRBV19 and TRBJ2-3, is DGGITQSPKYLFRKEGQNVTLSCEQNLNHDAMYWYRQDPGQGLRLIYYSQIVNDFQKGDIAEGYSVSREKKESFPLTVTSAQKNPTAFYLCASSIRGTDTQYFGPGTRLTVL.